The present TCR beta chain was sequenced within a study of cytomegalovirus exposure and HLA in healthy donors. There are 13 residues in the CDR3. Trimming removed 6 bases from V and 3 bases from J, with 9 bases in between. Germline-derived CDR1 and CDR2 are LNHDA and SQIVND (reference sequence). PCR was performed using 60 Vbeta and 13 Jbeta primers. Libraries were prepared by immunoSEQ multiplex PCR; TCRdb keeps only in-frame clonotypes and omits some of them. This table has around 150,000 clones, roughly 79% appearing once. Material for sequencing was PBMCs. This sequence joins TRBV19 and TRBJ1-5; D unclear. The source of this sequence is a woman in her forties or fifties in good health and CMV-seronegative. The CDR3 region is CASSLTTNQPQHF. The CDR3 nucleotides read TGTGCCAGTAGCTTGACAACCAATCAGCCCCAGCATTTT.